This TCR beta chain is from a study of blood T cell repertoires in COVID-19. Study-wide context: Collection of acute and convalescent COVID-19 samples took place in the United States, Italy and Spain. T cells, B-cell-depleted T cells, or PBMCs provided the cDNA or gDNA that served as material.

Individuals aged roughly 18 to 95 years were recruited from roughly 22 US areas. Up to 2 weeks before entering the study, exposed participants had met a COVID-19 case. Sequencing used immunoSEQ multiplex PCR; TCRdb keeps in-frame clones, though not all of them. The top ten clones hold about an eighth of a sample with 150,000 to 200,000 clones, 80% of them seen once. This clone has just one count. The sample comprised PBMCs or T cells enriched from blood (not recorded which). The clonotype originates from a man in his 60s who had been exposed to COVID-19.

The CDR3 loop reads CASSAGGGTNEKLFF. Here the CDR3 DNA reads TGTGCCAGCAGTGCCGGGGGGGGCACTAATGAAAAACTGTTTTTT. The chain links TRBV6-4 to TRBJ1-4; a possible D gene is TRBD1 (6 bases). Trimming removed 4 bases at V and 2 bases at J, with 11 bases between. There are 15 residues in the CDR3. CDR1 and CDR2 from the germline V gene are MRHNA and SNTAGT.